This TCR beta chain was documented in a study of cytomegalovirus exposure and HLA in healthy donors. PCR amplification relied on 60 Vbeta primers (plus 13 Jbeta primers). Assay: immunoSEQ multiplex PCR; the TCRdb copy retains only in-frame clones and omits some. This sample has roughly 150,000 clones, with roughly 87% found just once. The CDR3 loop spans 15 amino acids. In germline, CDR1 is SGHAT, CDR2 FQNNGV. With 1 base removed from V and 3 bases from J, the gap between germline ends came to 10 bases. Sample: PBMCs. The TCR was taken from a man aged 25 to 45 in good health and CMV-seropositive. J is TRBJ1-3 and V is TRBV11-2; D is perhaps TRBD1 (6 bases). CDR3 protein: CASSLVWDIGNTIYF. The CDR3 DNA follows: TGTGCCAGCAGCTTAGTATGGGACATTGGAAACACCATATATTTT.